This entry features one T cell receptor (beta chain) sequence. Its antigen remains unidentified. V trimming: 5 bases; J trimming: 7 bases; junction bases outside the gene matches: 3. Germline assignment: CDR1 SNHLY and CDR2 FYNNEI. This CDR3 has 12 amino acids. The data originate from a study of a mutant IDH1 vaccine in newly diagnosed glioma. The overall study: Beforehand, treatment had been radiotherapy, temozolomide, or both; the majority received both.

Overall study findings and caveats: Approximately 93% of patients showed vaccine-induced immune responses across multiple MHC alleles.

The time point is: baseline, week 1 (first vaccination visit). Treatment specified: pre-vaccination baseline after standard-of-care therapy. Measured with immunoSEQ multiplex PCR; TCRdb has only the in-frame clones, and not every one. This sample has tens of thousands of clones, with about 89% found just once. The V and J genes are TRBV2 and TRBJ2-7, with TRBD1 identical over 9 bases. This receptor was obtained from a man aged 25 to 40 with glioma. The input for sequencing was PBMCs, taken from a glioma patient treated with radiotherapy, temozolomide or both. As DNA, the CDR3 is TGTGCCAGCAGTAGGACAGGGGTTGAGCAGTACTTC. Translated: CASSRTGVEQYF.